This paragraph covers one T cell receptor (beta chain) sequence. In the study's own analysis: From reference gene primer amplification, estimates of nucleated cell counts were derived. The assay was immunoSEQ multiplex PCR, and TCRdb's table has in-frame clones only and misses some. V, J and clone size reflect that table, while D and trimming were determined from the DNA. Of 150,000 to 160,000 clones listed, 70% to 85% are singletons. Trimming pared 1 base from V and 12 bases from J, leaving 22 bases between. Looked up from germline, CDR1 is SGHVS and CDR2 is FQNEAQ. CDR3 length equals 15 residues. This sample is part of a study of blood T cell repertoires in COVID-19. For the study at large: Sources were T cells, B-cell-depleted T cells, or PBMCs; the material itself was cDNA or gDNA.

The chain couples TRBV7-8 to TRBJ2-7, with D perhaps matching TRBD2 (6 bases). The sequenced sample was peripheral blood. The TCR was taken from a woman aged 45-65 years with acute or convalescent COVID-19. The CDR3 protein is CASSLETGGATSRYF. The CDR3 region has the DNA TGTGCCAGCAGCTTAGAGACTGGCGGGGCCACCTCACGGTACTTC.